The 17 T cell receptor beta chains below were found in one sample sequenced in a study of blood T cell repertoires in COVID-19. Some clones are missing from TCRdb's copy, which holds only in-frame ones; the method was immunoSEQ multiplex PCR. The sample contains approximately 300,000 clones, under 95% of which appear only once. Input material: PBMCs or T cells enriched from blood (not recorded which). The source is a woman between 25 and 40 years old who had recovered from COVID-19.

The chain employs TRBV4-3 and TRBJ2-1, with D possibly TRBD2 on 7 matching bases. V dropped 0 bases and J dropped 9 bases, with 18 bases sitting between them. CDR1 and CDR2 (germline): LGHNA, YSLEER. The CDR3 is made up of 16 amino acids. The CDR3 spells CASSQDWGGRFSEQFF. The CDR3 nucleotides read TGCGCCAGCAGCCAAGATTGGGGGGGCCGTTTCAGTGAGCAGTTCTTC.

The rearrangement uses TRBV6-2 or TRBV6-3 and TRBJ2-1, with 8 positions matching TRBD2. V trimming: 6 bases; J trimming: 7 bases; junction bases outside the gene matches: 23. The CDR3 covers 19 residues. Germline V gene data show CDR1 as MNHEY and CDR2 as SVGEGT. The CDR3 sequence is CASSHTGGLAGGKRNEQFF. The CDR3 DNA reads TGTGCCAGCAGCCACACGGGCGGGCTAGCGGGTGGTAAAAGAAATGAGCAGTTCTTC.

The chain carries TRBV7-3 and TRBJ2-3; 10 bases line up with TRBD2. Looked up from germline, CDR1 is SGHTA and CDR2 is FQGTGA. The CDR3 has 16 amino acids. J lost 3 bases, V lost 2 bases, and 5 bases had no gene match. CDR3 sequence (DNA): TGTGCCAGCAGCTTAGAGGTAGCGGGGGGTACAGATACGCAGTATTTT. Translated: CASSLEVAGGTDTQYF.

This rearrangement joins TRBV4-1 to TRBJ1-6, with D tentatively TRBD1 (5 bases). Looked up from germline, CDR1 is MGHRA and CDR2 is YSYEKL. The CDR3 loop spans 15 amino acids. Trimming cost V 3 bases and J 5 bases, with 11 bases left between them. The CDR3 loop is CASSQAGNHNSPLHF. The DNA of the CDR3 is TGCGCCAGCAGCCAGGCAGGGAATCATAATTCACCCCTCCACTTT.

V is TRBV19 and J is TRBJ2-7, with 7 nucleotides matching TRBD1. The CDR3 consists of 14 residues. V gave up 6 bases and J gave up 4 bases; unmatched junction bases: 9. CDR1 LNHDA and CDR2 SQIVND come from the germline V gene (reference sequence). CDR3 amino acids: CASRPGQTSYEQYF. The DNA for the CDR3 is TGTGCCAGTAGACCGGGACAGACCTCATACGAGCAGTACTTC.

The rearrangement joins TRBV7-2 to TRBJ2-1, with 7 bases fitting TRBD2. Germline V gene data show CDR1 as SGHTA and CDR2 as FQGNSA. Losses at the gene ends were 1 base for V and 13 bases for J; bases not matched to a gene: 10. The CDR3 length is 14 residues. The CDR3 spells CASSLVSLGLEQFF. CDR3 nucleotide sequence: TGTGCCAGCAGCTTAGTGAGCCTAGGACTAGAACAGTTCTTC.

CDR3 amino acids: CASSTKSGAGGYEQYF. The CDR3 nucleotides are TGTGCCAGTAGTACCAAGAGCGGGGCAGGCGGCTACGAGCAGTACTTC. The V and J genes are TRBV19 and TRBJ2-7, with 7 bases fitting TRBD2. This CDR3 contains 16 residues. Germline-derived CDR1 and CDR2 are LNHDA and SQIVND (reference sequence). V shed 4 bases, J shed 3 bases, and the junction held 12 bases outside the gene matches.

The chain employs TRBV3-1 (or the pseudogene TRBV3-2) and TRBJ2-1, with 7 bases fitting TRBD2. The CDR3 spans 14 residues. V lost 4 bases, J lost 0 bases, and 0 bases stayed unmatched. CDR1 is LGHDT, CDR2 YNNKEL, per germline (reference sequence). The CDR3 DNA sequence: TGTGCCAGCAGCCCGGGGGGCTCCTACAATGAGCAGTTCTTC. Its translation: CASSPGGSYNEQFF.

This clone appeared once. This sequence joins TRBV24-1 and TRBJ2-7; TRBD2 agrees at 9 bases. The CDR3 consists of 17 residues. CDR1 is KGHDR and CDR2 is SFDVKD in the germline V gene. V gave up 2 bases and J gave up 1 base; unmatched junction bases: 8. The CDR3 nucleotides read TGTGCCACCAGTGATTCTTCGGCTAGCGGGGTGTCCTACGAGCAGTACTTC. This encodes CATSDSSASGVSYEQYF.

The genes are TRBV4-3 and TRBJ2-3, with TRBD1 as a possible D gene (5 bases). V was pared by 6 bases and J by 11 bases, with 18 bases between. The germline V gene has CDR1 LGHNA and CDR2 YSLEER. The CDR3 is made up of 13 amino acids. The DNA for the CDR3 is TGCGCCAGCAGTCGAACACAGGCGATGGGGCAGTATTTT. It codes for CASSRTQAMGQYF.

The V call is TRBV5-4, the J call TRBJ2-2; D uncertain. Trimming cost V 4 bases and J 5 bases, with 18 bases left between them. The CDR3 loop spans 16 amino acids. Germline V CDR1 and CDR2: SGHNT, YYREEE (reference sequence). The CDR3 sequence is CASSLMTFSLTGELFF. Written as DNA, the CDR3 is TGTGCCAGCAGCCTAATGACTTTTTCCCTGACCGGGGAGCTGTTTTTT.

This clone was detected once. This chain connects TRBV19 to TRBJ2-4, with D possibly matching TRBD1 (5 bases). The CDR3 contains 14 residues. The germline V and J ends were trimmed by 7 bases and 7 bases, with 17 bases remaining between them. CDR1 is LNHDA, CDR2 SQIVND, per germline (reference sequence). The CDR3 is CASTPRKGMNIQYF. The CDR3 bases are TGTGCCAGTACCCCGAGGAAGGGGATGAACATTCAGTACTTC.

This chain joins TRBV19 and TRBJ1-5, with D perhaps matching TRBD1 (6 bases). Germline CDR1 LNHDA, CDR2 SQIVND (reference sequence). V was shortened by 4 bases and J by 0 bases, with 19 bases between the two germline ends. The CDR3 runs to 18 residues. The CDR3 loop reads CASSTRGLGKYSNQPQHF. The DNA of the CDR3 is TGTGCCAGTAGTACCAGGGGATTGGGGAAATATAGCAATCAGCCCCAGCATTTT.

The chain carries TRBV11-2 and TRBJ1-1; 10 bases align to TRBD1. The CDR3 runs 14 residues. The ends lost 5 bases at V and 6 bases at J; junction bases unmatched: 6. CDR1 and CDR2 (germline): SGHAT, FQNNGV. The CDR3 DNA follows: TGTGCCAGCAGCCCCGGGACAGGGGATCCTGAAGCTTTCTTT. Residues: CASSPGTGDPEAFF. Supplemented by reference TRBV11-2 and TRBJ1-1, the full variable domain reads EAGVAQSPRYKIIEKRQSVAFWCNPISGHATLYWYQQILGQGPKLLIQFQNNGVVDDSQLPKDRFSAERLKGVDSTLKIQPAKLEDSAVYLCASSPGTGDPEAFFGQGTRLTVV.

The chain has TRBV13 and TRBJ1-1; 9 bases fit TRBD1. Germline assignment: CDR1 PRHDT and CDR2 FYEKMQ (reference sequence). The trim removed 4 bases at V and 2 bases at J, leaving 5 bases unmatched. The CDR3 is 15 amino acids. The CDR3 region has the DNA TGTGCCAGCAGCTACGGAACAGGGGGCAACACTGAAGCTTTCTTT. Its protein product is CASSYGTGGNTEAFF.

This chain connects TRBV6-6 to TRBJ2-3, with D perhaps matching TRBD2 (6 bases). CDR1 and CDR2 from the germline V gene are MNHNY and SVGAGI (reference sequence). This CDR3 region has 13 residues. V dropped 2 bases and J dropped 14 bases, with 17 bases sitting between them. The CDR3 loop is CASSYADQRRAYF. The CDR3 DNA follows: TGTGCCAGCAGTTACGCGGACCAGCGGAGGGCGTATTTT.

The chain combines TRBV2 with TRBJ2-7; D perhaps matches TRBD1 (6 bases). The V gene lost 4 bases and the J gene lost 0 bases, with 13 bases spanning the gap. The germline V gene has CDR1 SNHLY and CDR2 FYNNEI. This CDR3 has 15 residues. CDR3 sequence: CASSARQGSSYEQYF. The CDR3, as DNA: TGTGCCAGCAGTGCGAGGCAGGGGAGCTCCTACGAGCAGTACTTC.